Listed below are T cell receptor beta chains from one sample, sequenced in a study of T cell responses to AZD1222 COVID-19 vaccine. Method: immunoSEQ multiplex PCR; TCRdb's copy keeps in-frame clones and lacks some. The sample has about 54,000 clones, 80% to 90% seen once. Sequencing was performed on peripheral blood, taken 28 days after the second AZD1222 dose. These receptors all stem from an adult who received the AZD1222 COVID-19 vaccine. The CDR3 runs from the conserved cysteine through the conserved F or W. Fields, in order: J gene, D gene, clone size, V gene, CDR3 DNA, CDR3 protein. The D gene is left open where the match is weak. Clone size is shown for a subset of rows, as once, few, many or a class of expanded clone.

TRBJ1-4 . few TRBV7-9 TGTGCCAGCAGCCCCCAACAGGGAGAAAAACTGTTTTTT CASSPQQGEKLFF
TRBJ2-5 TRBD2 . TRBV4-2 TGTGCCAGCAGCCACCGACGACTAGCGGGAGGAGAGACCCAGTACTTC CASSHRRLAGGETQYF
TRBJ1-2 . once TRBV19 TGTGCCAGTAGTGTTACACTTAACTATGGCTACACCTTC CASSVTLNYGYTF
TRBJ2-1 TRBD2 . TRBV7-9 TGTGCCAGCAGCTTAGAACTAGCGGGAGCCGAGCAGTTCTTC CASSLELAGAEQFF
TRBJ1-2 . . TRBV19 TGTGCCAGTAGTATGGTAAGCGGCGTCTATGGCTACACCTTC CASSMVSGVYGYTF
TRBJ2-4 . . TRBV19 TGTGCCAGTAGTTGGGGACTGAACACAGCCAAAAACATTCAGTACTTC CASSWGLNTAKNIQYF
TRBJ1-2 . . TRBV15 TGTGCCACCAGCCTTCCCCTCGGGGCAGGTTATGGCTACACCTTC CATSLPLGAGYGYTF
TRBJ2-7 . . TRBV6-5 TGTGCCAGCAGCTCGGGACACCCCGAGGACGAGCAGTACTTC CASSSGHPEDEQYF
TRBJ2-2 . few TRBV5-4 TGTGCCAGCAGCTTTGAACGGAGGGGGACCGGGGAGCTGTTTTTT CASSFERRGTGELFF
TRBJ1-5 . . TRBV19 TGTGCCAGTCGTATTCAGGGAGGGGATCAGCCCCAGCATTTT CASRIQGGDQPQHF
TRBJ2-7 . . TRBV7-9 TGTGCCAGCAGCTTAGGGGGAAGAAATCTTCTGTACTTC CASSLGGRNLLYF
TRBJ1-2 TRBD1 . TRBV6-5 TGTGCCAGCAGTTCGTTATGGACAGGGTCATCCTATGGCTACACCTTC CASSSLWTGSSYGYTF
TRBJ2-1 . . TRBV5-1 TGCGCCAGCAGCTTGGTGGGACCCAGGGATGAGCAGTTCTTC CASSLVGPRDEQFF
TRBJ2-5 TRBD1 . TRBV3-1/TRBV3-2 TGTGCCAGCAGCCCGTGGACAGGAAGGGAGACCCAGTACTTC CASSPWTGRETQYF
TRBJ2-1 TRBD2 . TRBV24-1 TGTGCCACCAGTGACACTAGCGGGAGGGACAATGAGCAGTTCTTC CATSDTSGRDNEQFF
TRBJ2-5 TRBD2 . TRBV6-1 TGTGCCAGCAGTGACTTAGGACTAGTCCTAGGAGAGACCCAGTACTTC CASSDLGLVLGETQYF
TRBJ1-2 TRBD1 . TRBV30 TGTGCCTGGAGTTCCGGGACAGGGGATGGCTACACCTTC CAWSSGTGDGYTF
TRBJ2-3 . . TRBV7-9 TGTGCCAGCAGCTTAATTGCTGACTACACAGATACGCAGTATTTT CASSLIADYTDTQYF
TRBJ2-7 TRBD2 . TRBV29-1 TGCAGCGTTGGAGTAGCGGGAGATATCAGCCAGCAGTACTTC CSVGVAGDISQQYF
TRBJ2-7 TRBD1 few TRBV5-1 TGCGCCAGCAGAATTATCCCTCCGGGACAGGGGATTAAGGACGAGCAGTACTTC CASRIIPPGQGIKDEQYF
TRBJ2-1 TRBD2 . TRBV2 TGTGCCAGCAGTGTAGACAGACTAGCGGGTTACAATGAGCAGTTCTTC CASSVDRLAGYNEQFF
TRBJ1-1 . . TRBV5-5 TGTGCCAGCAGCCCGATGTGGGCCCAGGAAGCTTTCTTT CASSPMWAQEAFF
TRBJ2-3 . . TRBV6-6 TGTGCCAGCAGTTACTCTCGGACTTACACAGATACGCAGTATTTT CASSYSRTYTDTQYF
TRBJ2-3 TRBD2 . TRBV6-1 TGTGCCAGCAGTGGGGGCACGTTCGGGAGGGGCACAGATACGCAGTATTTT CASSGGTFGRGTDTQYF
TRBJ2-3 . . TRBV19 TGTGCCAGTAGTTCGGGGACAGATACGCAGTATTTT CASSSGTDTQYF
TRBJ1-1 . . TRBV7-9 TGTGCCAGCAGCCACGCAGGGGACACTGAAGCTTTCTTT CASSHAGDTEAFF
TRBJ2-2 . . TRBV3-1/TRBV3-2 TGTGCCAGCAGCCCCAGGCTGACCGGGGAGCTGTTTTTT CASSPRLTGELFF
TRBJ2-2 . once TRBV11-3 TGTGCCAGCAGTCCGGGCCACTTCACCGGGGAGCTGTTTTTT CASSPGHFTGELFF
TRBJ1-1 . . TRBV6-2/TRBV6-3 TGTGCCAGCAGTTCGCCGGGACCGGGGGTTTTGCTCGCTGAAGCTTTCTTT CASSSPGPGVLLAEAFF
TRBJ1-4 . . TRBV2 TGTGCCAGCAGCCCTATTTCGGGAGGGAGCGAAAAACTGTTTTTT CASSPISGGSEKLFF
TRBJ2-3 TRBD2 . TRBV7-2 TGTGCCAGCAGCTTAGTTGGGACTAGCGGGAGTACAGATACGCAGTATTTT CASSLVGTSGSTDTQYF
TRBJ2-5 . . TRBV20-1 TGCAGTGCAGCGGAAGAGACCCAGTACTTC CSAAEETQYF
TRBJ1-5 . . TRBV4-2 TGTGCCAGCAGCCAAGAGGGGGACTATAGCAATCAGCCCCAGCATTTT CASSQEGDYSNQPQHF
TRBJ2-3 . . TRBV12-3/TRBV12-4 TGTGCCAGCAGTTTAGGAGGGGCGGGTACGCAGTATTTT CASSLGGAGTQYF
TRBJ1-5 . . TRBV18 TGTGCCAGCTCACCGCAGGAGAATCAGCCCCAGCATTTT CASSPQENQPQHF
TRBJ1-3 TRBD1 once TRBV6-5 TGTGCCAGCAGTTTCGGACAGGCCACCTCTGGAAACACCATATATTTT CASSFGQATSGNTIYF
TRBJ2-1 TRBD2 . TRBV10-1 TGCGCCAGCAGTGATTTTAGGCTAGCGGAAAACAATGAGCAGTTCTTC CASSDFRLAENNEQFF
TRBJ2-7 . . TRBV4-1 TGCGCCAGCAGCCAAGACCCCGCGAGGGGCACCTACGAGCAGTACTTC CASSQDPARGTYEQYF
TRBJ2-5 . . TRBV7-7 TGTGCCAGCAGCTTAGATGTTTGGAGCAGTGGGACCCAGTACTTC CASSLDVWSSGTQYF
TRBJ2-7 . . TRBV5-1 TGCGCCAGCAGCTTGAGCGGTCAGCTCGAGCAGTACTTC CASSLSGQLEQYF
TRBJ1-3 . . TRBV12-3/TRBV12-4 TGTGCCAGCAGTGTATCTGGAAACACCATATATTTT CASSVSGNTIYF
TRBJ2-3 . . TRBV4-3 TGCGCCAGCAGCCAAGAAGGGATTGAGGGTACGCAGTATTTT CASSQEGIEGTQYF
TRBJ1-5 . . TRBV5-5 TGTGCCAGCACCTTGGGGGGAGGCCAGCCCCAGCATTTT CASTLGGGQPQHF
TRBJ2-7 . . TRBV19 TGTGCCAGTAGTACCCTAGGCACCACTTACGAGCAGTACTTC CASSTLGTTYEQYF
TRBJ2-7 . few TRBV6-1 TGTGCCAGCAGTGAAGCGATTAACTACGAGCAGTACTTC CASSEAINYEQYF
TRBJ2-7 . . TRBV24-1 TGTGCCACCAGTGGTACAGGGTCCTACGAGCAGTACTTC CATSGTGSYEQYF
TRBJ1-5 TRBD1 . TRBV19 TGTGCCAGTATAGGACAGGGGTTGGGCAATCAGCCCCAGCATTTT CASIGQGLGNQPQHF
TRBJ2-5 TRBD2 . TRBV29-1 TGCAGCGCCGCGGGGGTGGAGGGTGAGACCCAGTACTTC CSAAGVEGETQYF
TRBJ1-4 . . TRBV19 TGTGCCAGTAGTGACCAGGGTGATAATGAAAAACTGTTTTTT CASSDQGDNEKLFF
TRBJ1-5 TRBD1 . TRBV30 TGTGCCTGGAGTGGGACAGGGGGCGGTCAGCCCCAGCATTTT CAWSGTGGGQPQHF
TRBJ1-4 . . TRBV5-1 TGCGCCAGCAGCTTGGAAGGCCAGGGTGGAAAACTGTTTTTT CASSLEGQGGKLFF
TRBJ1-4 . . TRBV7-2 TGTGCCAGCAGCTTAACGGGGGGGAATGAAAAACTGTTTTTT CASSLTGGNEKLFF
TRBJ2-7 TRBD1 . TRBV25-1 TGTGCCAGCAGCAAGGGACAGGGAACCTACGAGCAGTACTTC CASSKGQGTYEQYF